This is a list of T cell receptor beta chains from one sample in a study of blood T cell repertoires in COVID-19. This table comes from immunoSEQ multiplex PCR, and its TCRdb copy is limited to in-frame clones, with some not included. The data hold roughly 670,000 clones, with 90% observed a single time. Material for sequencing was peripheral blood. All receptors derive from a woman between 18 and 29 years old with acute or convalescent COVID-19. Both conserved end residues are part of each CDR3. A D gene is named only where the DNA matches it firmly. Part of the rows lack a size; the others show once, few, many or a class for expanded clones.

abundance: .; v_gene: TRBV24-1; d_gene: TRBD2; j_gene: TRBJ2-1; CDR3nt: TGTGCCACCAGTGGGGGACTAGCGGGGTTCTACAATGAGCAGTTCTTC; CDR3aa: CATSGGLAGFYNEQFF
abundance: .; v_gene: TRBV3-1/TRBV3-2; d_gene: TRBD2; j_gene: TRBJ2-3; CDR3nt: TGTGCCAGCAGTCCTAGCGGCTCTAGCACAGATACGCAGTATTTT; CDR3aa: CASSPSGSSTDTQYF
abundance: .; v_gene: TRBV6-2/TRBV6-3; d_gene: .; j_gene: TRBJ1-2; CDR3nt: TGTGCCAGCAGTTACTATGGAAGACTCAACTATGGCTACACCTTC; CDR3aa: CASSYYGRLNYGYTF
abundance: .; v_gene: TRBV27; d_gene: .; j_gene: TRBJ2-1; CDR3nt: TGTGCCAGCAAGCGGGCGGGGTGGCAGTTCTTC; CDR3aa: CASKRAGWQFF
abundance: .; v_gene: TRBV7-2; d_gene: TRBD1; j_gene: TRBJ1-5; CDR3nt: TGTGCCAGCAGCTTAAGTATCAGGGGGTCCAATCAGCCCCAGCATTTT; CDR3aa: CASSLSIRGSNQPQHF
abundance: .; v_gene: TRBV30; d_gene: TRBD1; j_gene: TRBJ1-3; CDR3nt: TGTGCCTGGGCAAAGACAGGGGTGACCCTCGGGTCTCGCAACACCATATATTTT; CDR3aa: CAWAKTGVTLGSRNTIYF
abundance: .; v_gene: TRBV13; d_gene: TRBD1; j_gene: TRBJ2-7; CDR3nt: TGTGCCAGCAGCTTTTGGGACAGGGAGAACGAGCAGTACTTC; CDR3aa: CASSFWDRENEQYF
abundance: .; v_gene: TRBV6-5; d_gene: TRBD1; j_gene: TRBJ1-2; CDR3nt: TGTGCCAGCGGAATCAGGACAGGGAACTATGGCTACACCTTC; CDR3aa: CASGIRTGNYGYTF
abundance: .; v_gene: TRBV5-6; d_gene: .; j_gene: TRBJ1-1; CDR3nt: TGTGCCAGCAGCTTGCAGGGGTACGGGAACACTGAAGCTTTCTTT; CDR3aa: CASSLQGYGNTEAFF
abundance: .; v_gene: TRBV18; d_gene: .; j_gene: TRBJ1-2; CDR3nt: TGTGCCAGCTCAAAACAGGTCCCTAACTATGGCTACACCTTC; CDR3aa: CASSKQVPNYGYTF
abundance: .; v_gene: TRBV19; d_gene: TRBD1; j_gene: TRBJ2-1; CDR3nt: TGTGCCAGTAGTAGGGACGCCGGGACAGGGGGCAATGAGCAGTTCTTC; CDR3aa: CASSRDAGTGGNEQFF
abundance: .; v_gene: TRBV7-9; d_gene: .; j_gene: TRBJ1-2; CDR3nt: TGTGCCAGCAGCTTAGAAAGGACAGCCCTCAACACCTTC; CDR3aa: CASSLERTALNTF
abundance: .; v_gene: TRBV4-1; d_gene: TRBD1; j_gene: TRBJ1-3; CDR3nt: TGCGCCAGCAGCCAAGATCCGGGGCAGGACAGGGCTGGAAACACCATATATTTT; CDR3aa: CASSQDPGQDRAGNTIYF
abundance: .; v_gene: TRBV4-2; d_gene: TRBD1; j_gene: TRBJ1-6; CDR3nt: TGTGCCAGCAGCCAGGCCGGGACAGGGACCGACTCACCCCTCCACTTT; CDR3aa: CASSQAGTGTDSPLHF
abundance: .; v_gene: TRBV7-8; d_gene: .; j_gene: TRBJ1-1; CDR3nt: TGTGCCAGCAGCCTCCGGGGGGGGGCGATAGGGAACACTGAAGCTTTCTTT; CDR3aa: CASSLRGGAIGNTEAFF
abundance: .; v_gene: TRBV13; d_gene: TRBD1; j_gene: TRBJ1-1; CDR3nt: TGTGCCAGCAGCCCCCTGGACAGGGCGAAGGTAGCTTTCTTT; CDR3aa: CASSPLDRAKVAFF
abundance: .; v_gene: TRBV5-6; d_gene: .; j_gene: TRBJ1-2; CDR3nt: TGTGCCAGCAGCTCCAGACCCAGCGTTAGCTACACCTTC; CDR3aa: CASSSRPSVSYTF
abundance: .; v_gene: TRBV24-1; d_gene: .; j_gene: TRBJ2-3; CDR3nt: TGTGCCACCATCCAAGATACGCAGTATTTT; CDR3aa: CATIQDTQYF
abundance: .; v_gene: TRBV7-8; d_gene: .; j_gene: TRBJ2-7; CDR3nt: TGTGCCAGCAGCCGAGCTGGGGGGAGGAGCGAGCAGTACTTC; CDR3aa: CASSRAGGRSEQYF
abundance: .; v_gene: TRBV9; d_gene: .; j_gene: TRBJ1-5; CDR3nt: TGTGCCAGCAGCGTAGACCCGGGGGAATTCGGTCAGCCCCAGCATTTT; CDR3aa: CASSVDPGEFGQPQHF
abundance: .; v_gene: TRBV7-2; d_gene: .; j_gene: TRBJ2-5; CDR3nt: TGTGCCAGCAGCTTCCGCCAAGAGACCCAGTACTTC; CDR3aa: CASSFRQETQYF
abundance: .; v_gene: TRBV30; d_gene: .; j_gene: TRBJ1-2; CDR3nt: TGTGCCTGGAGTGTACTCGGGGGGGGCTACACCTTC; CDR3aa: CAWSVLGGGYTF
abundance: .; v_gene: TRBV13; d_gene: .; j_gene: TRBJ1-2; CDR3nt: TGTGCCAGCAGCTTAAGTAGGACAACTAACTATGGCTACACCTTC; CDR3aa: CASSLSRTTNYGYTF
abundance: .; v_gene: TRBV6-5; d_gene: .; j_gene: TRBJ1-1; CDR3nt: TGTGCCAGCAGTTACTCGCGGATCGGCGGTGAAGCTTTCTTT; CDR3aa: CASSYSRIGGEAFF
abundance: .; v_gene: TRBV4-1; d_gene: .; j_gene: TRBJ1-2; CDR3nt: TGCGCCAGCAGCCAAGAATCCACAGGAGGGGATGGCTACACCTTC; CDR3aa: CASSQESTGGDGYTF
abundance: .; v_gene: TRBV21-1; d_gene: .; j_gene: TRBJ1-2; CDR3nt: TGTGCCAGCAGCTGCAGGGTTCACTATGGCTACACCTTC; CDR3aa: CASSCRVHYGYTF
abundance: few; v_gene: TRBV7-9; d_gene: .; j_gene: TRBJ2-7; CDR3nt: TGTGCCAGCAGCTTAGGGCAGGGTGACGAGCAGTACTTC; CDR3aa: CASSLGQGDEQYF
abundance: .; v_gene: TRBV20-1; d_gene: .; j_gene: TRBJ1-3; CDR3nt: TGCAGTGCCGAGGGAAACACCATATATTTT; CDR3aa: CSAEGNTIYF
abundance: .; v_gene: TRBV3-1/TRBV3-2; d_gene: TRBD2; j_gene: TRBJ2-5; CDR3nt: TGTGCCAGCAGCCCCCGGACTAGCGGGGGAGAGACCCAGTACTTC; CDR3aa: CASSPRTSGGETQYF
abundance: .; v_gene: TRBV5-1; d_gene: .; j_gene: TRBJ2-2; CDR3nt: TGCGCCAGCAGCTTGCTTGCGGGGCTCACCGGGGAGCTGTTTTTT; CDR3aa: CASSLLAGLTGELFF
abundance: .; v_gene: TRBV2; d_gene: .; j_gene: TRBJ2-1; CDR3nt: TGTGCCAGCAGGCCCGACTACCGCGCTGAGCAGTTCTTC; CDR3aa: CASRPDYRAEQFF
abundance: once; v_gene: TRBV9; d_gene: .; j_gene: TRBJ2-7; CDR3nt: TGTGCCAGCAGCGTACCCGAACGGTCCTCCTACGAGCAGTACTTC; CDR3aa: CASSVPERSSYEQYF
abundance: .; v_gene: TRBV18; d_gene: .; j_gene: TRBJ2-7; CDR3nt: TGTGCCAGCTCACCCCGGGACAACTCCTACGAGCAGTACTTC; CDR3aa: CASSPRDNSYEQYF
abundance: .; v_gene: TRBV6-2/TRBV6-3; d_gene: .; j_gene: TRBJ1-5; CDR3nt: TGTGCCAGCAGTTACACAGGGCGAATACAGCCCCAGCATTTT; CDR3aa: CASSYTGRIQPQHF
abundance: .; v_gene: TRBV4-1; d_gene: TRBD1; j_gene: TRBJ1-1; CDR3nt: TGCGCCAGCAGCCAGTGGGACAGACACACTGAAGCTTTCTTT; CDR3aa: CASSQWDRHTEAFF
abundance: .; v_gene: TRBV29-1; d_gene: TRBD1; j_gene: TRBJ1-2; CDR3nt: TGCAGCGTTGAACGGGACAGCTATGGCTACACCTTC; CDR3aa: CSVERDSYGYTF
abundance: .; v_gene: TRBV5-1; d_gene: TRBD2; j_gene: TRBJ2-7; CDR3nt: TGCGCCAGCAGCCCTAGCGGGGGGTCCTACGAGCAGTACTTC; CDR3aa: CASSPSGGSYEQYF
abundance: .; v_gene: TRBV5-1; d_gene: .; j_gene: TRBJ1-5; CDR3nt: TGCGCCAGCAGCTTGGGGGGGCTAGACTTTCAGCCCCAGCATTTT; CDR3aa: CASSLGGLDFQPQHF
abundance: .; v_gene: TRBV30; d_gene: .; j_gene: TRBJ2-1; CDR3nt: TGTGCCTGGAGTTGGACTGACAATGAGCAGTTCTTC; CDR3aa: CAWSWTDNEQFF